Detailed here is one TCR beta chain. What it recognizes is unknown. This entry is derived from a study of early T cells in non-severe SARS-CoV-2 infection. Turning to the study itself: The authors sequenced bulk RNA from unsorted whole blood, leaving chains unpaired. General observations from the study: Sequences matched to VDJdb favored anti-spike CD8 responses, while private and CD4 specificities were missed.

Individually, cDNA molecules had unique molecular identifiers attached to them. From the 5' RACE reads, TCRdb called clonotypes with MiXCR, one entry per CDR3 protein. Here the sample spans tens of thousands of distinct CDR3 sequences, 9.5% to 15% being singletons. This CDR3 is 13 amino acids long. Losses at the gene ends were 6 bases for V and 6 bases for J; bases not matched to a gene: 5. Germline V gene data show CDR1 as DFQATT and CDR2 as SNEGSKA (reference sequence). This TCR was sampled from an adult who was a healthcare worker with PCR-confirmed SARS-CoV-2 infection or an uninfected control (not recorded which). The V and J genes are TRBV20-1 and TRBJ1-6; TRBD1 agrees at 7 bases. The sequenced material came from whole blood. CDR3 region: CSANRDSNSPLHF. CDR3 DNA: TGCAGTGCGAATCGGGACAGTAATTCACCCCTCCACTTT.